The sequence of this TCR beta chain was determined in a study of blood T cells in healthy people across ages. Study results and caveats: With unsorted PBMCs, a conclusive comparison of naive versus antigen-experienced cells was not possible. The percentage of naive T cells correlated strongly with TCR beta diversity. Both naive CD4+ cell counts and diversity were greater in long-lived donors than in aged donors.

The CDR3 contains 15 residues. Germline CDR1 reads SGHAT; CDR2 reads FQNNGV. V was shortened by 5 bases and J by 7 bases, with 18 bases between the two germline ends. Peripheral blood, roughly 9.3 milliliters per donor, was collected. The sample holds a few counts of this clonotype. Its antigen is unidentified. A second roughly 7 to 11 cycle PCR used barcoded and J-beta primers. TCRdb independently ran MiXCR on the 5' RACE reads; one entry per CDR3 protein. Here the sample spans more than 500,000 distinct CDR3 sequences, approximately 30% being singletons. This chain uses TRBV11-2 with TRBJ2-1; D is undetermined. The specimen sequenced was blood. The receptor comes from a woman aged 65 to 85 in good health. CDR3: CASSQAGVSGNEQFF. CDR3 coding DNA: TGTGCCAGCAGCCAGGCCGGAGTGTCCGGAAATGAGCAGTTCTTC.